Below, one T cell receptor beta chain is given with its context. At the DNA level, this CDR3 is encoded by other sequences in the same sample as well. CDR3 length: 13 residues. Unmatched junction bases numbered 1, after V lost 3 bases and J lost 4 bases. CDR1 KGHSH and CDR2 LQKENI come from the germline V gene. The study assigned cohorts using participant-reported clinical history. The entry originates in a study of blood T cell repertoires in COVID-19. As originally analysed: The authors estimated nucleated cell counts from reference gene primer amplification. The table came from immunoSEQ multiplex PCR; TCRdb's copy has only in-frame clones and leaves some out. The V and J calls and clone size were taken over from that table, and D and trimming were inferred from the DNA. Of 300,000 to 350,000 clones listed, about 90% were seen once; the top ten hold around 4.5%.

What was sequenced was PBMCs or T cells enriched from blood (not recorded which). The J gene is TRBJ2-7, the V gene TRBV18, with TRBD2 matching 9 bases. This TCR was sampled from a woman aged 18-29 years with acute COVID-19. In DNA, the CDR3 is TGTGCCAGCTCACCGGGACTAGCTTACGAGCAGTACTTC. This gives the protein CASSPGLAYEQYF.